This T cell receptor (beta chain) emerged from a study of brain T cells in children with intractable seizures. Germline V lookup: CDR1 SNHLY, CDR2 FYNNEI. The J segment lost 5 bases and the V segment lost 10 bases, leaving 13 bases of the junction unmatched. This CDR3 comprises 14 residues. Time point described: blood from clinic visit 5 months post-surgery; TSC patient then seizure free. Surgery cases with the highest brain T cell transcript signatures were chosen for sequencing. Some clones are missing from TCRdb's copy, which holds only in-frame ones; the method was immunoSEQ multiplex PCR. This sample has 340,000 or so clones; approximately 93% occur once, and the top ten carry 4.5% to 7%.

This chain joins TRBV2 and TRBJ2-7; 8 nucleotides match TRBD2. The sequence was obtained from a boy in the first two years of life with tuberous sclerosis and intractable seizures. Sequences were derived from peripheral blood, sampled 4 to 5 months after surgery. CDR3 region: CATHTGGHTHEQYF. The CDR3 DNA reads TGTGCCACGCACACGGGGGGGCATACCCACGAGCAGTACTTC.